The 29 T cell receptor beta chains presented below share a single source sample, sequenced in a study of T cell responses to AZD1222 COVID-19 vaccine. Data came from immunoSEQ multiplex PCR; TCRdb stores just in-frame clones and leaves some out. The data show about 130,000 clones, with around 84% seen just once and 9.5% to 15% held by the top ten. The input for sequencing was peripheral blood, taken on day 0 of AZD1222 vaccination. The receptors stem from an adult in good health.

V usage is TRBV5-5 and J usage is TRBJ2-5, with TRBD2 as a possible D gene (6 bases). The CDR3 is 15 residues long. CDR1 is SGHKS, CDR2 YYEKEE, per germline (reference sequence). V lost 0 bases and J 0 bases, leaving 9 bases between the germline ends. CDR3 coding DNA: TGTGCCAGCAGCTTGGCCGCGGGGCACCAAGAGACCCAGTACTTC. As protein: CASSLAAGHQETQYF.

The genes are TRBV6-5 and TRBJ2-2; tentative D call: TRBD2 (5 bases). V was pared by 10 bases and J by 6 bases, with 12 bases between. CDR1 is MNHEY, CDR2 SVGAGI, per germline. The CDR3 is 12 amino acids. CDR3 in amino acids: CATDGNAGELFF. In DNA form, the CDR3 reads TGTGCCACCGACGGGAATGCCGGGGAGCTGTTTTTT.

V and J are TRBV27 and TRBJ2-7, with no clear D. CDR3 length equals 14 residues. The V gene lost 5 bases and the J gene lost 2 bases, with 13 bases spanning the gap. Germline V CDR1 and CDR2: MNHEY, SMNVEV (reference sequence). CDR3 sequence reads: CASSPNSVPYEQYF. In DNA form, the CDR3 reads TGTGCCAGCAGTCCAAACAGTGTTCCCTACGAGCAGTACTTC.

J is TRBJ1-1 and V is TRBV11-2; maybe TRBD1 (5 bases). CDR3 length equals 15 residues. Germline CDR1 is SGHAT and CDR2 is FQNNGV. The ends were cut back, 1 base at V and 1 base at J, with 10 bases in the middle. CDR3 protein: CASSLGGHANTEAFF. CDR3 nucleotides: TGTGCCAGCAGCTTAGGTGGACACGCGAACACTGAAGCTTTCTTT. The entire variable domain, with the rest obtained from reference TRBV11-2 and TRBJ1-1, is as follows: EAGVAQSPRYKIIEKRQSVAFWCNPISGHATLYWYQQILGQGPKLLIQFQNNGVVDDSQLPKDRFSAERLKGVDSTLKIQPAKLEDSAVYLCASSLGGHANTEAFFGQGTRLTVV.

The J gene is TRBJ2-1, the V gene TRBV6-6; weak D call: TRBD2 (6 bases). CDR3 length: 13 residues. Germline V gene sequence: CDR1 MNHNY, CDR2 SVGAGI (reference sequence). The V end was cut by 6 bases, the J end by 6 bases, with 12 bases between. This CDR3 is CASRHGEANEQFF. Written as DNA, the CDR3 is TGTGCCAGCAGGCACGGGGAGGCCAATGAGCAGTTCTTC.

The gene calls are TRBV7-9 and TRBJ1-3; D not resolved. Between the trimmed V and J ends, which lost 2 bases and 1 base, there was a span of 6 bases. The CDR3 is 14 amino acids. Germline CDR1 reads SEHNR; CDR2 reads FQNEAQ (reference sequence). For the CDR3, the DNA is TGTGCCAGCAGCTTAAGTGGGTCTGGAAACACCATATATTTT. Translated: CASSLSGSGNTIYF.

The rearrangement links TRBV18 to TRBJ1-4; a weak D match, TRBD1 (6 bases). V shed 3 bases and J shed 4 bases, with 12 bases lying between them. This CDR3 has 15 amino acids. Germline V CDR1 and CDR2: KGHSH, LQKENI. The DNA for the CDR3 is TGTGCCAGCTCACCCGGACAGACAATTAATGAAAAACTGTTTTTT. Translating gives CASSPGQTINEKLFF.

The V gene is TRBV29-1, the J gene TRBJ2-7; D perhaps matches TRBD1 (6 bases). This CDR3 has 14 amino acids. Germline V gene data show CDR1 as SQVTM and CDR2 as ANQGSEA. V was trimmed by 1 base and J by 0 bases, leaving 10 bases between them. CDR3 in amino acids: CSVEVRTDSYEQYF. CDR3 DNA: TGCAGCGTTGAAGTACGGACAGACTCCTACGAGCAGTACTTC.

V usage is TRBV12-3 or TRBV12-4 and J usage is TRBJ2-2, with D uncertain. Trimming left V 7 bases short and J 7 bases short, with 7 bases between. The CDR3 runs 11 residues. In DNA, the CDR3 is TGTGCCAGCATCACGCGCGGGGAGCTGTTTTTT. Translated: CASITRGELFF.

The CDR3 nucleotides read TGTGCCAGCAGTTATCGGAATAGCGGAGAGACCCAGTACTTC. Protein sequence: CASSYRNSGETQYF. This sequence joins TRBV6-2 or TRBV6-3 and TRBJ2-5; D might be TRBD2 (6 bases). Per germline, CDR1 MNHEY and CDR2 SVGEGT. Deletions cut 3 bases from V and 4 bases from J, with 12 bases between. CDR3 length: 14 amino acids.

This sequence joins TRBV5-1 and TRBJ2-1, with a tentative D call TRBD2 (6 bases). Germline assignment: CDR1 SGHRS and CDR2 YFSETQ. V shed 3 bases and J shed 9 bases, with 25 bases lying between them. This CDR3 comprises 17 residues. CDR3 sequence reads: CASSSKPGLANGVEQFF. The CDR3 coding sequence is TGCGCCAGCAGCTCCAAGCCGGGACTGGCCAATGGCGTTGAGCAGTTCTTC.

The chain combines TRBV18 with TRBJ1-2; no firm D call. Germline V gene data show CDR1 as KGHSH and CDR2 as LQKENI. The CDR3 is 15 residues long. V was pared by 3 bases and J by 6 bases, with 17 bases between. The CDR3 DNA reads as TGTGCCAGCTCACCTGGTACGGCTATACCCAATGGCTACACCTTC. It is translated as CASSPGTAIPNGYTF.

This rearrangement joins TRBV7-9 to TRBJ2-1, with TRBD1 identical over 7 bases. The CDR3 has 16 residues. CDR1 and CDR2 (germline): SEHNR, FQNEAQ (reference sequence). V shed 8 bases, J shed 0 bases, and the junction held 10 bases outside the gene matches. The CDR3 protein is CASRKNDRASYNEQFF. The CDR3 coding sequence is TGTGCCAGCCGAAAGAACGACAGGGCCTCCTACAATGAGCAGTTCTTC.

The chain uses TRBV6-5 and TRBJ1-3; D not resolved. V was pared by 2 bases and J by 0 bases, with 11 bases between. The V gene's germline CDR1 is MNHEY and CDR2 SVGAGI. This CDR3 has 16 amino acids. CDR3: CASSYLDGSSGNTIYF. The CDR3, as DNA: TGTGCCAGCAGTTACCTCGACGGGAGCTCTGGAAACACCATATATTTT.

As concerns this clone: The same CDR3 is also encoded by other DNA sequences in this sample. The chain uses TRBV10-2 and TRBJ1-2; no clear D. This CDR3 region has 12 residues. The germline V and J ends were trimmed by 0 bases and 5 bases, with 4 bases remaining between them. CDR1 is WSHSY, CDR2 SAAADI, per germline. The CDR3 here is CASSESGYGYTF. DNA for the CDR3: TGCGCCAGCAGTGAGTCAGGATATGGCTACACCTTC.

The rearrangement uses TRBV7-8 and TRBJ2-1, with D possibly being TRBD1 (6 bases). V lost 2 bases and J lost 7, with 15 bases in between. This CDR3 spans 15 amino acids. From germline, CDR1 is SGHVS and CDR2 FQNEAQ. The CDR3 DNA sequence: TGTGCCAGCAGCTTAACGCAGGGGCTAGGTAATGAGCAGTTCTTC. As protein: CASSLTQGLGNEQFF.

This clone has a single count. The chain combines TRBV2 with TRBJ1-1; D uncertain. The germline V gene has CDR1 SNHLY and CDR2 FYNNEI. V lost 8 bases to trimming and J lost 1 base, with 20 bases between them. This CDR3 comprises 16 residues. The CDR3 DNA reads TGTGCCAGCGCCTTCCCCACCGACACGGAGAACACTGAAGCTTTCTTT. Translation gives CASAFPTDTENTEAFF.

The gene calls are TRBV27 and TRBJ1-4, with 7 positions matching TRBD1. This CDR3 spans 15 amino acids. Germline V gene data show CDR1 as MNHEY and CDR2 as SMNVEV (reference sequence). Losses at the gene ends were 6 bases for V and 8 bases for J; bases not matched to a gene: 12. CDR3 residues: CASSKQGFRREKLFF. CDR3 bases: TGTGCCAGCAGCAAACAGGGGTTCCGGAGAGAAAAACTGTTTTTT.

The chain carries TRBV6-5 and TRBJ1-2, with 7 bases aligning to TRBD1. The CDR3 is made up of 16 amino acids. Per the germline V gene, CDR1 is MNHEY and CDR2 is SVGAGI. Germline trimming cut 0 bases from V and 2 bases from J; bases unmatched to any gene: 6. The CDR3 region is CASSYSHRGANYGYTF. The CDR3, as DNA: TGTGCCAGCAGTTACTCTCACAGGGGTGCCAACTATGGCTACACCTTC.

The rearrangement uses TRBV5-6 and TRBJ2-1; 7 bases agree with TRBD1. CDR3 length equals 13 residues. V gave up 5 bases and J gave up 4 bases; unmatched junction bases: 3. Germline CDR1 SGHDT, CDR2 YYEEEE. CDR3 amino acids: CASSEDRYNEQFF. The CDR3 DNA sequence: TGTGCCAGCAGTGAGGACAGGTACAATGAGCAGTTCTTC. Full variable domain (outside the CDR3, taken from reference TRBV5-6 and TRBJ2-1): DAGVTQSPTHLIKTRGQQVTLRCSPKSGHDTVSWYQQALGQGPQFIFQYYEEEERQRGNFPDRFSGHQFPNYSSELNVNALLLGDSALYLCASSEDRYNEQFFGPGTRLTVL.

CDR3 bases: TGTGCCAGCTCACTCGACGGGGAGAACACTGAAGCTTTCTTT. This codes for CASSLDGENTEAFF. V gene TRBV18 combines with J gene TRBJ1-1; D gene uncertain. This CDR3 has 14 residues. Germline assignment: CDR1 KGHSH and CDR2 LQKENI. V was cut by 4 bases and J by 1 base, with 10 bases left in between.

The chain couples TRBV27 to TRBJ2-1, with D unclear. Trimming took 6 bases from V and 6 from J, leaving 9 bases between them. CDR1 MNHEY and CDR2 SMNVEV come from the germline V gene (reference sequence). CDR3 length equals 12 residues. The CDR3 is CASSSLGNEQFF. As DNA, the CDR3 is TGTGCCAGCAGCAGTCTGGGCAATGAGCAGTTCTTC.

The chain links TRBV5-1 to TRBJ2-7; weak D call: TRBD2 (6 bases). Germline CDR1 SGHRS, CDR2 YFSETQ. The V end lost 4 bases, the J end lost 2 bases, and 10 bases lay between the germline ends. There are 13 residues in the CDR3. Here the CDR3 reads CASSRGATYEQYF. The DNA for the CDR3 is TGCGCCAGCAGCCGCGGGGCAACCTACGAGCAGTACTTC.

The chain carries TRBV11-2 and TRBJ2-6, with TRBD2 as a possible D gene (6 bases). Trimming shortened V by 2 bases and J by 0 bases, and 14 bases separated the two germline ends. Germline V gene data show CDR1 as SGHAT and CDR2 as FQNNGV. This CDR3 comprises 18 residues. The CDR3 DNA follows: TGTGCCAGCAGCTTACTTGGGGGAGGCAGCTCTGGGGCCAACGTCCTGACTTTC. This sequence encodes CASSLLGGGSSGANVLTF.

This clone was detected a few times. V is TRBV6-2 or TRBV6-3 and J is TRBJ2-5, with D perhaps given as TRBD1 or TRBD2 (5 bases each). The CDR3 consists of 15 residues. Trimming stripped 2 bases from V and 5 bases from J, with 15 bases between. Germline V gene sequence: CDR1 MNHEY, CDR2 SVGEGT. DNA for the CDR3: TGTGCCAGCAGTTACGACAGTTCGGGAATGGAGACCCAGTACTTC. It is translated as CASSYDSSGMETQYF.

This sequence joins TRBV12-5 and TRBJ2-1; 9 bases fit TRBD1. The CDR3 contains 15 residues. The germline gives CDR1 LGHNT, CDR2 FRNRAP. After removal of 5 bases from V and 10 bases from J, the junction contained 12 bases not matched to a gene. CDR3 coding DNA: TGTGCTAGTGGTGCGGGACAGGGAAGACATTGGGAGCAGTTCTTC. Translating it yields CASGAGQGRHWEQFF.

The chain recombines TRBV2 with TRBJ1-2, with 8 bases aligning to TRBD1. CDR3 length equals 13 residues. Germline CDR1 reads SNHLY; CDR2 reads FYNNEI. Trimming took 6 bases from V and 4 from J; bases not matched to a gene: 4. The CDR3 DNA follows: TGTGCCAGCAGCGGAACAGGGGGCTATGGCTACACCTTC. It yields the protein CASSGTGGYGYTF.

There are a few counts of this clone. This CDR3 is missing its conserved last phenylalanine or tryptophan, likely due to a read error. The DNA is omitted, as the CDR3 cannot be located on it reliably, and the CDR3 follows TCRdb's listing. This sequence joins TRBV6-4 and TRBJ2-7; the listed D gene, TRBD1, was not tested against the DNA. Including both end residues, the CDR3 is 11 amino acids long. Per germline, CDR1 MRHNA and CDR2 SNTAGT. The CDR3 here is CASKSRGGTPA.

The CDR3 sequence: CASSFQTSNQPQHF. DNA of the CDR3: TGTGCCAGCAGTTTTCAGACTAGCAATCAGCCCCAGCATTTT. V gene TRBV28 combines with J gene TRBJ1-5; D remains ambiguous. CDR3 length equals 14 residues. V was clipped by 3 bases and J by 0 bases, with 6 bases between them. Germline V lookup: CDR1 MDHEN, CDR2 SYDVKM.